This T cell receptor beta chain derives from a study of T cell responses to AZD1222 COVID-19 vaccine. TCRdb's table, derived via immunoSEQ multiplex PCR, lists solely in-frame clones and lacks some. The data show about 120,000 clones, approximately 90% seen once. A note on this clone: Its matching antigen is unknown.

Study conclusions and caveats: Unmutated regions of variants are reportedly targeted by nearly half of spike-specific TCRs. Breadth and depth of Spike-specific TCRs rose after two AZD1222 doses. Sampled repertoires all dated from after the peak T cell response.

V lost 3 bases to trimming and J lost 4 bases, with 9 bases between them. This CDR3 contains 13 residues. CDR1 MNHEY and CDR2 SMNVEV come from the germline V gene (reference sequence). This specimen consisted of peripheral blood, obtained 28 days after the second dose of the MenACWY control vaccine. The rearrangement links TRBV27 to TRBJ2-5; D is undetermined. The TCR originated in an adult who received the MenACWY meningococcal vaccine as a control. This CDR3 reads CASSFQAGETQYF. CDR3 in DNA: TGTGCCAGCAGTTTTCAAGCCGGAGAGACCCAGTACTTC.